The 10 T cell receptor beta chains below all came from one sample that was sequenced in a study of CXCR3-negative and CXCR3-positive naive CD8 T cells. TRB cDNA was prepared as libraries by UMI-labeled 5' RACE. Reanalyzing the 5' RACE reads, TCRdb keeps one entry per CDR3 protein, without DNA. The sample totals around 140,000 distinct CDR3 sequences. Study-wide findings and caveats: CXCR3-positive naive cells had more hydrophobic TRB CDR3s than CXCR3-negative naive cells.

No antigen is known for these receptors. The specimen was naive CXCR3+ CD8+ T cells from blood. Subset indicated: CD45RO-CCR7+CD27+CD95- naive CD8+ T cells expressing CXCR3 (TNR3+). The receptors derive from a human donor in good health. Some clones in this sample may be carry-over from other donors' samples.

V and J are TRBV7-9 and TRBJ1-2. The CDR3 contains 15 residues. The germline V gene has CDR1 SEHNR and CDR2 FQNEAQ (reference sequence). CDR3 amino acids: CASSLKDGPNYGYTF.

V gene TRBV11-1 combines with J gene TRBJ2-7; the D gene TCRdb calls, TRBD2, cannot be checked with no DNA. The germline CDR1 and CDR2 sequences are SGHAT and FQDESV (reference sequence). The CDR3 is 15 amino acids. The CDR3 sequence is CASSPGTSGAYEQYF.

This chain joins TRBV19 and TRBJ2-1; with no DNA, the TCRdb D assignment of TRBD2 cannot be verified. CDR1 is LNHDA and CDR2 is SQIVND in the germline V gene (reference sequence). The CDR3 consists of 15 residues. The CDR3 spells CASSIGSGGYNEQFF.

V gene TRBV7-3 combines with J gene TRBJ2-5; TCRdb reports TRBD2, a call that lacks DNA to check it against. The CDR3 is 18 residues long. Looked up from germline, CDR1 is SGHTA and CDR2 is FQGTGA. The CDR3 reads CASSSGTSGSGRRETQYF.

This chain uses TRBV7-9 with TRBJ2-7; the D gene TCRdb calls, TRBD1, cannot be checked with no DNA. Looked up from germline, CDR1 is SEHNR and CDR2 is FQNEAQ (reference sequence). There are 14 residues in the CDR3. CDR3 sequence: CASSIAGTPDEQYF.

The gene calls are TRBV7-3 and TRBJ1-1. Germline-derived CDR1 and CDR2 are SGHTA and FQGTGA. The CDR3 runs to 12 residues. CDR3 sequence reads: CASSGFRHEAFF.

The genes are TRBV7-6 and TRBJ2-2. The CDR3 has 16 residues. Germline CDR1 SGHVS, CDR2 FNYEAQ. CDR3 sequence reads: CASSLAYETPTGELFF.

The rearrangement uses TRBV20-1 and TRBJ2-1; TCRdb calls TRBD1, which cannot be checked without DNA. The CDR3 totals 11 residues. Germline assignment: CDR1 DFQATT and CDR2 SNEGSKA (reference sequence). The CDR3 reads CSALSLYEQFF.

The chain carries TRBV28 and TRBJ2-2; the D gene TCRdb calls, TRBD1, cannot be checked with no DNA. The CDR3 totals 19 residues. Germline values: CDR1 MDHEN, CDR2 SYDVKM. The CDR3 is CASGSIRNRGPSNTGELFF.

The chain recombines TRBV28 with TRBJ1-2; TCRdb names TRBD1, which stays unverified in the absence of DNA. Germline CDR1 reads MDHEN; CDR2 reads SYDVKM. The CDR3 runs 16 residues. The CDR3: CASTGLLGARDYGYTF.